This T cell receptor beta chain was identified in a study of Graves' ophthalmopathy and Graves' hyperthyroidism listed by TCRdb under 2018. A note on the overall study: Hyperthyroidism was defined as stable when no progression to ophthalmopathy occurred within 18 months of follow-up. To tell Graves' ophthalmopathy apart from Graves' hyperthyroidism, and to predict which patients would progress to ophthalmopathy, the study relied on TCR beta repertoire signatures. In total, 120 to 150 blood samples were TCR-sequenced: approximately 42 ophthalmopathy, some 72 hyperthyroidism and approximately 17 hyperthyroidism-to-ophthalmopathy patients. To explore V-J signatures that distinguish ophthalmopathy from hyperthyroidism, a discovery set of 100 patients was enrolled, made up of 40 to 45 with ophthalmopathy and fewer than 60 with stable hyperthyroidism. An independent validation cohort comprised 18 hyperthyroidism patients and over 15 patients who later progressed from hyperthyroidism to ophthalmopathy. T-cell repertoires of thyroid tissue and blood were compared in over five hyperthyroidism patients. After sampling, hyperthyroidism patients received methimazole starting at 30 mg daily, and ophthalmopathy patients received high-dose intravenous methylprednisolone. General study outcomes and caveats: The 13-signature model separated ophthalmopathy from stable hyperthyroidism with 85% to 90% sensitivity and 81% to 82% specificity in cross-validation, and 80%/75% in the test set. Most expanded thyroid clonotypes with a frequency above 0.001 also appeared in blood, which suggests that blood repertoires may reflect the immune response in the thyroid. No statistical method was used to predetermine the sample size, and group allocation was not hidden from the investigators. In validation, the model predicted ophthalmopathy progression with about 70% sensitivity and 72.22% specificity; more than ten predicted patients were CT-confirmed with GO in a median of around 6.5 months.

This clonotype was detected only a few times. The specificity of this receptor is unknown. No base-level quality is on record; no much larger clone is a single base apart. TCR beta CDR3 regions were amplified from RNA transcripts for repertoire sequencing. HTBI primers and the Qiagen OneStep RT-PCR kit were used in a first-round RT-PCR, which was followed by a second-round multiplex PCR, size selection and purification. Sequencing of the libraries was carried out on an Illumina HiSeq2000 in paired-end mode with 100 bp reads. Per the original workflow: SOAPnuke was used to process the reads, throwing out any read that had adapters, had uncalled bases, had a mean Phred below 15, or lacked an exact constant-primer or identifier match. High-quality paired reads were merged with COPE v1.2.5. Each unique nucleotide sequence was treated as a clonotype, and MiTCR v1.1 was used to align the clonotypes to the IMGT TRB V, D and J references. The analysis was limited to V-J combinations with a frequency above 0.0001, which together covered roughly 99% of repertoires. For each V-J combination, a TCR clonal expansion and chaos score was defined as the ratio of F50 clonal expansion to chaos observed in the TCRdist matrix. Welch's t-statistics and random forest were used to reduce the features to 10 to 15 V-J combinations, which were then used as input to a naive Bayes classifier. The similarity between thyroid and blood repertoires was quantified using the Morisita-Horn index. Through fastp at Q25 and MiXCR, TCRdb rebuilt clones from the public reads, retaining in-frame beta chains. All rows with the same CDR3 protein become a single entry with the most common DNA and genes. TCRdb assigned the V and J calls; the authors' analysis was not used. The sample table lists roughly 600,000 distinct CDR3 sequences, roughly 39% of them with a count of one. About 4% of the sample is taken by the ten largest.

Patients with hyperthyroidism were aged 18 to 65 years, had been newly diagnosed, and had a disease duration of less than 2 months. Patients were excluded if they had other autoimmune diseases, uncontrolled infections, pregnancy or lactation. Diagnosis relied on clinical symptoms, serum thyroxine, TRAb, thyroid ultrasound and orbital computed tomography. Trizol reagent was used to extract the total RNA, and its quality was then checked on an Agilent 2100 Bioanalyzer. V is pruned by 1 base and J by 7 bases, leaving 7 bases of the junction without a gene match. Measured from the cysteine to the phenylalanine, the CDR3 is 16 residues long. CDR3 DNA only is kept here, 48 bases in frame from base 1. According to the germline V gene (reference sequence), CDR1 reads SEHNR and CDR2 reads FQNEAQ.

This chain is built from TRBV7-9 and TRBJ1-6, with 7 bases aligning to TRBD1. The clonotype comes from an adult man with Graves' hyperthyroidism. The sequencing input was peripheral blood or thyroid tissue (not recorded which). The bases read TGTGCCAGCAGCTTAGAGGGGGCGACAGACAATTCACCCCTCCACTTT. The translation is CASSLEGATDNSPLHF.